This T cell receptor (beta chain) was observed in a study of T cell repertoires in cytomegalovirus infection (dated by TCRdb to the late 2010s). In the study overall: The peptide stimulations were aimed at well-studied HLA-B-restricted epitopes as well as recently identified HLA-C-restricted CMV epitopes, whose presentation resists viral immunomodulation. Because public TCR beta signatures pointed to carriage of CMV infection together with the matching HLA type, the HLA type of each donor mattered for the analysis.

This sample was sequenced with an Illumina HiSeq 1500. In-frame beta chains were kept once TCRdb had trimmed the public reads at Q25 with fastp and called clones with MiXCR. CDR3 protein duplicates are merged, each entry listing the most common genes and DNA. The sample has 350,000 to 400,000 distinct CDR3 sequences on record, 34% of them singletons. The ten top clones hold roughly 14% of the sample. Measured from the cysteine to the phenylalanine, the CDR3 is 14 residues long. Only the CDR3 DNA stays, 42 bases, in frame from base 1. V and J lose 2 bases and 0 bases, and a span of 7 bases separates them. The full study reports these points: The ex vivo response was dominated by HLA-C-restricted CMV-specific TCR beta clonotypes, which also provided the single most frequent clonotype in two of eight donors. In both this cohort and an independent roughly 360-donor cohort, the cumulative frequency of public TCR beta family members distinguished carriers of CMV infection plus the relevant HLA type.

In this sample, this clonotype turned up a few times. The antigen it recognizes is unknown. No per-base quality is available; no much larger clone lies one base away. Read against the paper, the sample's treatment or condition label means: in vitro stimulation with specific CMV peptide epitopes to enrich CMV-specific T cells. The V gene is TRBV12-3 or TRBV12-4 and the J gene is TRBJ1-1; a weak D assignment points to TRBD1 (5 bases agree). This receptor was obtained from a human donor in good health (CMV status not recorded). Some clones in this sample may be carry-over from other donors' samples. Material: cultured PBMCs, obtained from culture after CMV antigen stimulation. The DNA is TGTGCCAGCAGTTTACACAGGCTGAACACTGAAGCTTTCTTT. This translates into CASSLHRLNTEAFF.